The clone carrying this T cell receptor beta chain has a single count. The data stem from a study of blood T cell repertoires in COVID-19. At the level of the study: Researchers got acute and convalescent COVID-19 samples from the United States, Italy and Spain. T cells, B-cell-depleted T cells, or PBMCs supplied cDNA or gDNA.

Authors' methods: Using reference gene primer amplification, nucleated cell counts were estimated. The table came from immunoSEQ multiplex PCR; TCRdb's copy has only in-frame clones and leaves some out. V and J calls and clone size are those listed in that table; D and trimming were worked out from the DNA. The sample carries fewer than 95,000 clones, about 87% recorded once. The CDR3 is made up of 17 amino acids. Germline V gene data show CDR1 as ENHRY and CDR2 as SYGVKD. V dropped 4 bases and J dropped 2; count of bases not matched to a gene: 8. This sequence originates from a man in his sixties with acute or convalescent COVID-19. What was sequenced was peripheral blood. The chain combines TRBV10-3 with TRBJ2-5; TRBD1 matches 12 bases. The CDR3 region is CAISAGGTGGLQETQYF. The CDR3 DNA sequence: TGTGCCATCAGTGCGGGAGGGACAGGGGGCCTACAAGAGACCCAGTACTTC.